The rows below give T cell receptor beta chains drawn from one sample of a study of blood T cell repertoires in COVID-19. Some clones are missing from TCRdb's copy, which holds only in-frame ones; the method was immunoSEQ multiplex PCR. The data hold some 300,000 clones, with nearly 90% observed a single time. Material for sequencing was PBMCs or T cells enriched from blood (not recorded which). These receptors originate from a woman in her twenties or thirties who had recovered from COVID-19. CDR3s include the opening cysteine and the closing phenylalanine or tryptophan. A D gene is named only where the DNA matches it firmly. Some rows mark clone size as missing; the rest say once, few, many or name a class of expanded clone.

D gene	J gene	V gene	clone size	CDR3 protein	CDR3 DNA
NA	TRBJ2-5	TRBV5-6	NA	CASSFRASEGETQYF	TGTGCCAGCAGCTTTAGGGCTAGCGAGGGAGAGACCCAGTACTTC
TRBD1	TRBJ2-7	TRBV29-1	NA	CSVGTGASYEQYF	TGCAGCGTCGGGACAGGGGCTTCCTACGAGCAGTACTTC
NA	TRBJ2-4	TRBV18	NA	CASSPLAKNIQYF	TGTGCCAGCTCACCCTTAGCCAAAAACATTCAGTACTTC
NA	TRBJ1-5	TRBV25-1	NA	CASSPWGGANQPQHF	TGTGCCAGCAGTCCATGGGGGGGGGCAAATCAGCCCCAGCATTTT
NA	TRBJ1-5	TRBV11-2	NA	CASSGGLYRPQHF	TGTGCCAGCAGCGGGGGCCTCTATCGGCCCCAGCATTTT
NA	TRBJ1-4	TRBV18	NA	CASSPNPPATNEKLFF	TGTGCCAGCTCACCAAACCCCCCGGCAACTAATGAAAAACTGTTTTTT
NA	TRBJ2-5	TRBV19	once	CATNQGTQETQYF	TGTGCCACCAACCAGGGCACTCAAGAGACCCAGTACTTC
TRBD1	TRBJ1-5	TRBV28	NA	CASSSYRGLGNQPQHF	TGTGCCAGCAGTTCTTACAGGGGTCTGGGCAATCAGCCCCAGCATTTT
NA	TRBJ2-1	TRBV5-1	NA	CASSPYGDRQYPSGEQFF	TGCGCCAGCAGCCCTTACGGAGACAGACAATATCCAAGTGGTGAGCAGTTCTTC
NA	TRBJ1-1	TRBV12-5	NA	CASGSTTGKAFF	TGTGCTAGTGGTTCCACGACAGGAAAAGCTTTCTTT
NA	TRBJ1-2	TRBV30	NA	CAYLPQGNYGYTF	TGTGCCTACCTACCACAGGGAAACTATGGCTACACCTTC
TRBD2	TRBJ2-7	TRBV6-5	few	CASSYSTSGGSYEQYF	TGTGCCAGCAGTTACTCTACTAGCGGGGGCTCCTACGAGCAGTACTTC
TRBD1	TRBJ2-7	TRBV2	NA	CASTDDRVGLEQYF	TGTGCCAGCACCGACGACAGGGTGGGATTAGAGCAGTACTTC
NA	TRBJ2-1	TRBV11-1	NA	CASRSASGFDEQFF	TGTGCCAGCAGATCAGCGAGCGGGTTCGATGAGCAGTTCTTC
TRBD2	TRBJ2-2	TRBV9	NA	CASSAGLAGGAGELFF	TGTGCCAGCAGCGCCGGACTAGCGGGAGGGGCCGGGGAGCTGTTTTTT
NA	TRBJ1-3	TRBV18	once	CASSVNDRMASGNTIYF	TGTGCCAGCTCGGTGAATGACAGGATGGCCTCTGGAAACACCATATATTTT
TRBD1	TRBJ1-6	TRBV6-2/TRBV6-3	NA	CASSLPGQANNSPLHF	TGTGCCAGCAGCCTACCCGGACAGGCGAATAATTCACCCCTCCACTTT
TRBD2	TRBJ2-1	TRBV7-9	NA	CASSPEPSGRARGEQFF	TGTGCCAGCAGCCCAGAGCCTAGCGGGAGGGCCCGGGGGGAGCAGTTCTTC
NA	TRBJ1-1	TRBV6-5	NA	CASSYGTRAGTEAFF	TGTGCCAGCAGTTACGGGACACGGGCGGGCACTGAAGCTTTCTTT
TRBD1	TRBJ2-7	TRBV4-3	NA	CASSQGRDRTTYEQYF	TGCGCCAGCAGCCAAGGGCGGGACAGGACCACCTACGAGCAGTACTTC
NA	TRBJ2-3	TRBV9	NA	CASSSSDTQYF	TGTGCCAGCAGCTCCTCAGATACGCAGTATTTT
NA	TRBJ2-7	TRBV7-9	few	CASSFLRESEEQYF	TGTGCCAGCAGCTTTCTCCGGGAGTCAGAAGAGCAGTACTTC